This T cell receptor (beta chain) comes out of a study of blood T cell repertoires in COVID-19. The CDR3 loop spans 16 amino acids. V dropped 3 bases and J dropped 0 bases, with 10 bases sitting between them. Here immunoSEQ multiplex PCR was the method, and the copy in TCRdb shows in-frame clones only, minus some. In the table there are 250,000 to 300,000 clones, 80% to 90% of which are singletons. The chain is built from TRBV5-3 and TRBJ1-6; a weak D match, TRBD1 (6 bases). TRBV5-3 falls under the ORF class, with uncertain function. The sequence was obtained from a woman between 35 and 50 years old who had recovered from COVID-19. The material sequenced was peripheral blood. The CDR3 sequence is CARSWTVGSYNSPLHF. CDR3 in DNA: TGTGCCAGAAGCTGGACAGTTGGCTCCTATAATTCACCCCTCCACTTT.